The entry below gives a single TCR beta chain sequence along with its context. Assay: immunoSEQ multiplex PCR; the TCRdb copy retains only in-frame clones and omits some. The data contain 90,000 to 150,000 clones, around 90% of them singletons. V lost 1 base and J 10 bases, leaving 5 bases between the germline ends. This CDR3 is 11 amino acids long. Looked up from germline, CDR1 is SEHNR and CDR2 is FQNEAQ (reference sequence). The entry originates in a study of T cell responses to AZD1222 COVID-19 vaccine. The gene calls are TRBV7-9 and TRBJ2-1; D unresolved. This TCR came from an adult who received the MenACWY meningococcal vaccine as a control. The sequencing used peripheral blood, collected 28 days after the second dose of the MenACWY control vaccine. The CDR3 nucleotides read TGTGCCAGCAGCTTAGTAGACGAGCAGTTCTTC. Translated, it gives CASSLVDEQFF.